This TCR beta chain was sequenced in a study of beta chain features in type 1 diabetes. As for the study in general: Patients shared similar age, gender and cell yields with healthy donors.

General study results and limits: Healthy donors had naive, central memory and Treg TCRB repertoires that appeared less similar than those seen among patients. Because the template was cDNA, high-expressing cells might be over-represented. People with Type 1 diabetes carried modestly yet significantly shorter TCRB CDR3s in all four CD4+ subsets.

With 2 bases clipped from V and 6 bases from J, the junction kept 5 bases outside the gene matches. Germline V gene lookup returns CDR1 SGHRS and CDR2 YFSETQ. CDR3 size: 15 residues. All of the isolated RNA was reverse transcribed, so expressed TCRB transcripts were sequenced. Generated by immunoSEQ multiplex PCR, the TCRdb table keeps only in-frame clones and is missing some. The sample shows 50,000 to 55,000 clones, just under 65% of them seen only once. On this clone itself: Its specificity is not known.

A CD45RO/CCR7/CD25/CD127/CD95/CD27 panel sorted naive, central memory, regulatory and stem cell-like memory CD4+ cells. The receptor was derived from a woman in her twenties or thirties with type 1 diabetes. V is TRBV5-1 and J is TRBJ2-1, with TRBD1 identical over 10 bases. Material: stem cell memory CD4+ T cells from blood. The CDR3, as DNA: TGCGCCAGCAGCTTTTGGACAGGGGGAAGCAATGAGCAGTTCTTC. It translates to CASSFWTGGSNEQFF. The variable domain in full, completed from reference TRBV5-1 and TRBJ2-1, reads KAGVTQTPRYLIKTRGQQVTLSCSPISGHRSVSWYQQTPGQGLQFLFEYFSETQRNKGNFPGRFSGRQFSNSRSEMNVSTLELGDSALYLCASSFWTGGSNEQFFGPGTRLTVL.